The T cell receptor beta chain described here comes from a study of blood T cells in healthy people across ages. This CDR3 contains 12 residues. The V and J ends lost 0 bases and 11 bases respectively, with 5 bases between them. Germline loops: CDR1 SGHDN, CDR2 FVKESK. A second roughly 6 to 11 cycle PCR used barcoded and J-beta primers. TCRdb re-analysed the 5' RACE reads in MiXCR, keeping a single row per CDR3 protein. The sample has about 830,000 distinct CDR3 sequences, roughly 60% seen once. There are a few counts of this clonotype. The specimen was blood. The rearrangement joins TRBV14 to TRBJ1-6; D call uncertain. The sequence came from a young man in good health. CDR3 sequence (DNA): TGTGCCAGCAGCCAAGATGCGACACCCCTCCACTTT. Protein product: CASSQDATPLHF.